These 26 T cell receptor beta chains came from one sample sequenced in a study of tumor-infiltrating lymphocytes in glioblastoma multiforme. TCR beta libraries were built from RNA through three nested multiplex PCR rounds using modified ARM-PCR. One entry per CDR3 protein, called by TCRdb with MiXCR from the multiplex PCR reads. The sample has just over 9,000 distinct CDR3 sequences, 60% to 80% seen once. The sequenced sample was brain tumor tissue. These receptors came from a male donor with glioblastoma.

The chain employs TRBV6-1 and TRBJ2-3, with 8 bases matching TRBD2. The germline gives CDR1 MNHNS, CDR2 SASEGT. V gave up 6 bases and J gave up 1 base; unmatched junction bases: 3. The CDR3 loop spans 14 amino acids. DNA of the CDR3: TGTGCCAGCAGAGACGGGGGGGGCACAGATACGCAGTATTTT. Translated, it gives CASRDGGGTDTQYF.

The CDR3 sequence is CSAENQGSRNYGYTF. The CDR3 DNA reads TGCAGTGCTGAAAATCAGGGGAGTCGTAACTATGGCTACACCTTC. This chain connects TRBV20-1 to TRBJ1-2, with D tentatively TRBD1 (6 bases). The germline gives CDR1 DFQATT, CDR2 SNEGSKA (reference sequence). Trimming shortened V by 5 bases and J by 1 base, and 17 bases separated the two germline ends. The CDR3 extends over 15 amino acids.

This clonotype came up once. The chain uses TRBV5-5 and TRBJ1-1; no clear D gene. The CDR3 consists of 13 residues. Germline CDR1 is SGHKS and CDR2 is YYEKEE (reference sequence). V was pared by 2 bases and J by 5 bases, with 10 bases between. This CDR3 reads CASSFLGGTEAFF. The CDR3 coding sequence is TGTGCCAGCAGCTTTCTCGGTGGGACTGAAGCTTTCTTT. The full variable domain, rest sourced from reference TRBV5-5 and TRBJ1-1, is DAGVTQSPTHLIKTRGQQVTLRCSPISGHKSVSWYQQVLGQGPQFIFQYYEKEERGRGNFPDRFSARQFPNYSSELNVNALLLGDSALYLCASSFLGGTEAFFGQGTRLTVV.

This clonotype showed up just once. The CDR3 does not close with the conserved phenylalanine or tryptophan, likely indicating a read error. The chain employs TRBV29-1 and TRBJ2-1; 9 bases are a match to TRBD2. The CDR3 is 12 residues long. Per the germline V gene, CDR1 is SQVTM and CDR2 is ANQGSEA. J gave up 7 bases and V 4 bases, and 2 bases lay outside the gene matches. CDR3 DNA: TGCAGCGTTGTTAGCGGGAGAAATGAGCAGTTCCTC. Protein sequence: CSVVSGRNEQFL.

A few counts support this clonotype. The J gene is TRBJ2-7, the V gene TRBV11-2, with 7 bases that match TRBD1. V lost 3 bases and J lost 5; bases outside the gene matches: 7. This CDR3 has 14 amino acids. Germline CDR1 SGHAT, CDR2 FQNNGV. The CDR3 coding sequence is TGTGCCAGCAGCTTGACAGGGAAGGGGAACGAGCAGTACTTC. Translated, it gives CASSLTGKGNEQYF.

This clonotype has more than one count but fewer than ten. V and J are TRBV11-2 and TRBJ2-3, with 7 bases aligning to TRBD2. This CDR3 has 17 residues. Germline V gives CDR1 SGHAT, CDR2 FQNNGV. The J segment lost 0 bases and the V segment lost 5 bases, leaving 11 bases of the junction unmatched. This CDR3 reads CASSPLAAITSTDTQYF. The CDR3 DNA is TGTGCCAGCAGCCCTCTAGCGGCTATCACTAGCACAGATACGCAGTATTTT.

In its sample, this clonotype was seen many times. The V gene is TRBV7-9, the J gene TRBJ2-1; D is perhaps TRBD2 (5 bases). Germline assignment: CDR1 SEHNR and CDR2 FQNEAQ (reference sequence). Between the trimmed V and J ends, which lost 5 bases and 7 bases, there was a span of 12 bases. CDR3 length: 13 amino acids. The CDR3 here is CASSHRGQNEQFF. CDR3 sequence (DNA): TGTGCCAGCAGCCACCGGGGTCAGAATGAGCAGTTCTTC. Looking up the rest from reference TRBV7-9 and TRBJ2-1 gives the full variable domain: DTGVSQNPRHKITKRGQNVTFRCDPISEHNRLYWYRQTLGQGPEFLTYFQNEAQLEKSRLLSDRFSAERPKGSFSTLEIQRTEQGDSAMYLCASSHRGQNEQFFGPGTRLTVL.

V usage is TRBV11-2 and J usage is TRBJ1-6; D might be TRBD1 (5 bases). Germline loops: CDR1 SGHAT, CDR2 FQNNGV. The CDR3 has 15 amino acids. V was clipped by 4 bases and J by 9 bases, with 16 bases between them. CDR3 sequence (DNA): TGTGCCAGCAGCTCTCAGGGTTCCTCCCCTTCACCCCTCCACTTT. Translated, it gives CASSSQGSSPSPLHF. Together with reference TRBV11-2 and TRBJ1-6, the CDR3 gives the full variable domain: EAGVAQSPRYKIIEKRQSVAFWCNPISGHATLYWYQQILGQGPKLLIQFQNNGVVDDSQLPKDRFSAERLKGVDSTLKIQPAKLEDSAVYLCASSSQGSSPSPLHFGNGTRLTVT.

This clonotype was counted a single time. The CDR3 reads CASSGTTQETQYF. CDR3 DNA sequence: TGTGCCAGCAGCGGGACTACCCAAGAGACCCAGTACTTC. J is TRBJ2-5 and V is TRBV11-2; 7 nucleotides match TRBD2. This CDR3 is built from 13 residues. V lost 5 bases, J lost 1 base, and 1 base stayed unmatched. CDR1 is SGHAT, CDR2 FQNNGV, per germline.

The chain carries TRBV30 and TRBJ2-7; 10 nucleotides line up with TRBD1. This CDR3 is 15 amino acids long. Trimming took 3 bases from V and 3 from J; bases not matched to a gene: 8. CDR1 and CDR2 from the germline V gene are GTSNPN and SVGIG (reference sequence). The CDR3 is CAWRGGTGAGYEQYF. CDR3 coding DNA: TGTGCCTGGAGAGGGGGGACAGGGGCCGGCTACGAGCAGTACTTC. The full variable domain, in which reference TRBV30 and TRBJ2-7 provide the parts outside the CDR3, is SQTIHQWPATLVQPVGSPLSLECTVEGTSNPNLYWYRQAAGRGLQLLFYSVGIGQISSEVPQNLSASRPQDRQFILSSKKLLLSDSGFYLCAWRGGTGAGYEQYFGPGTRLTVT.

This clonotype was recorded once. The chain recombines TRBV6-6 with TRBJ2-3; possible D gene TRBD2, 5 bases. There are 18 residues in the CDR3. The germline gives CDR1 MNHNY, CDR2 SVGAGI (reference sequence). Trimming stripped 0 bases from V and 1 base from J, with 17 bases between. CDR3 sequence: CASSYSRSSYTRTDTQYF. CDR3 DNA: TGTGCCAGCAGTTACTCACGTTCTAGCTATACACGCACAGATACGCAGTATTTT.

This chain joins TRBV5-1 and TRBJ2-7; 9 positions agree with TRBD2. V was pared by 2 bases and J by 5 bases, with 5 bases of the junction left unmatched. This CDR3 has 14 residues. Looked up from germline, CDR1 is SGHRS and CDR2 is YFSETQ. The CDR3 is CASSFTGTSNEQYF. In DNA form, the CDR3 reads TGCGCCAGCAGCTTTACCGGGACTAGCAACGAGCAGTACTTC.

J is TRBJ1-6 and V is TRBV6-6, with D possibly being TRBD1 (5 bases). Germline V CDR1 and CDR2: MNHNY, SVGAGI (reference sequence). Trimming left V 7 bases short and J 6 bases short, with 22 bases between. The CDR3 extends over 17 amino acids. CDR3 protein: CASTLDPKPGFNSPLHF. CDR3 sequence (DNA): TGTGCCAGCACTTTAGACCCGAAGCCAGGGTTTAATTCACCCCTCCACTTT.

This clonotype was seen a handful of times. The chain has TRBV12-3 or TRBV12-4 and TRBJ2-7; D call uncertain. V lost 3 bases and J lost 6, with 12 bases in between. The CDR3 loop spans 13 amino acids. The CDR3 reads CASSFGSNLEQYF. The DNA of the CDR3 is TGTGCCAGCAGTTTTGGGTCAAACCTCGAGCAGTACTTC.

This clonotype was counted a few times. The J gene is TRBJ2-5, the V gene TRBV29-1; D remains unclear. V lost 5 bases and J 4 bases, leaving 14 bases between the germline ends. Germline CDR1 and CDR2: SQVTM and ANQGSEA. The CDR3 spans 13 residues. The chain's CDR3 is CSVLLGGRETQYF. The CDR3 DNA reads as TGCAGCGTTTTATTGGGCGGTAGAGAGACCCAGTACTTC.

As for this clonotype: One end of the junction varies from germline; a read error may be responsible. This chain links TRBV7-9 with TRBJ2-7; 8 bases map to TRBD1. The CDR3 loop spans 16 amino acids. Germline V lookup: CDR1 SEHNR, CDR2 FQNEAQ (reference sequence). This chain's CDR3 is CASRNTGQAVTYEQYF. The CDR3 DNA reads TGTGCCAGCAGGAACACGGGACAGGCGGTAACCTACGAACAGTACTTC.

V usage is TRBV20-1 and J usage is TRBJ2-5; D may be TRBD1 (5 bases). CDR3 length equals 14 residues. The germline V gene encodes CDR1 DFQATT and CDR2 SNEGSKA (reference sequence). The germline V and J ends were trimmed by 3 bases and 2 bases, with 13 bases remaining between them. The CDR3 nucleotides read TGCAGTGCTAGGGACCGACAGCCACAAGAGACCCAGTACTTC. It translates to CSARDRQPQETQYF.

A few counts support this clonotype. J is TRBJ2-2 and V is TRBV19, with 13 positions matching TRBD2. CDR3 length: 17 residues. CDR1 is LNHDA, CDR2 SQIVND, per germline (reference sequence). V shed 5 bases and J 7 bases; nucleotides not matched to a gene: 10. The DNA of the CDR3 is TGTGCCAGTAGTCCTCCCGGGACTAGCGGGATGGTCGGGGAGCTGTTTTTT. Translation gives CASSPPGTSGMVGELFF.

The chain carries TRBV5-6 and TRBJ2-1; 8 nucleotides agree with TRBD2. The CDR3 covers 15 residues. CDR1 and CDR2 (germline): SGHDT, YYEEEE. With 7 bases clipped from V and 10 bases from J, the junction kept 16 bases outside the gene matches. The CDR3 DNA follows: TGTGCCAGCGGGTTCGGCACGGGAGGGGCAGGAGAGCAGTTCTTC. The encoded protein is CASGFGTGGAGEQFF. Full variable domain (outside the CDR3, taken from reference TRBV5-6 and TRBJ2-1): DAGVTQSPTHLIKTRGQQVTLRCSPKSGHDTVSWYQQALGQGPQFIFQYYEEEERQRGNFPDRFSGHQFPNYSSELNVNALLLGDSALYLCASGFGTGGAGEQFFGPGTRLTVL.

The chain employs TRBV11-2 and TRBJ2-2; D gene ambiguous. The germline CDR1 and CDR2 sequences are SGHAT and FQNNGV. The CDR3 contains 20 residues. V dropped 10 bases and J dropped 2 bases, with 32 bases sitting between them. The CDR3 DNA is TGTGCCAACACCCCATCATTCGGCCAAGGGCTAGAGGTAAACACCGGGGAGCTGTTTTTT. Translating gives CANTPSFGQGLEVNTGELFF.

The chain combines TRBV6-2 or TRBV6-3 with TRBJ1-1; 7 bases fit TRBD1. The germline CDR1 and CDR2 sequences are MNHEY and SVGEGT. This CDR3 comprises 15 residues. With 10 bases clipped from V and 1 base from J, the junction kept 12 bases outside the gene matches. CDR3 coding DNA: TGTGCCATCGCGGGACAGCATATAGAGAACACTGAAGCTTTCTTT. It is translated as CAIAGQHIENTEAFF.

This clonotype was seen just once. V is TRBV28 and J is TRBJ1-1; D is unresolved. The CDR3 extends over 16 amino acids. V was shortened by 0 bases and J by 0 bases, with 11 bases between the two germline ends. Germline CDR1 is MDHEN and CDR2 is SYDVKM. CDR3 region: CASSLWAGAVNTEAFF. For the CDR3, the DNA is TGTGCCAGCAGTTTATGGGCAGGAGCCGTGAACACTGAAGCTTTCTTT.

The chain is built from TRBV20-1 and TRBJ2-3, with 8 bases matching TRBD1. The V gene's germline CDR1 is DFQATT and CDR2 SNEGSKA (reference sequence). The CDR3 runs 15 residues. V was pared by 8 bases and J by 10 bases, with 20 bases of the junction left unmatched. The CDR3 loop reads CSILRTGTTLDAQYF. The CDR3 nucleotides are TGCAGTATCCTACGGACAGGGACGACCCTTGATGCGCAGTATTTT.

CDR3 in DNA: TGCAGTGCTCATAGCGGGGAGTACAATGAGCAGTTCTTC. This translates into CSAHSGEYNEQFF. This chain uses TRBV20-1 with TRBJ2-1; 8 bases map to TRBD2. The V and J ends lost 5 bases and 4 bases, in that order; junction bases with no gene match: 4. CDR3 length equals 13 residues. The germline CDR1 and CDR2 sequences are DFQATT and SNEGSKA (reference sequence).

J is TRBJ2-1 and V is TRBV24-1, with 8 bases identical to TRBD2. Germline CDR1 is KGHDR and CDR2 is SFDVKD. V gave up 5 bases and J gave up 6 bases; unmatched junction bases: 8. The CDR3 has 15 residues. CDR3 sequence: CATSVGGLGGNEQFF. In DNA, the CDR3 is TGTGCCACCAGTGTCGGGGGACTAGGGGGCAATGAGCAGTTCTTC.

The chain has TRBV6-4 and TRBJ2-3; a possible D gene is TRBD2 (5 bases). CDR1 MRHNA and CDR2 SNTAGT come from the germline V gene. The CDR3 has 15 amino acids. Trimming shortened V by 0 bases and J by 3 bases, and 10 bases separated the two germline ends. This CDR3 reads CASSDSPLGTDTQYF. The CDR3 DNA is TGTGCCAGCAGTGACTCCCCACTAGGTACAGATACGCAGTATTTT.